This paragraph reports one T cell receptor beta chain. Its antigen remains unidentified. Libraries for TCR beta were made by quantitative 5'-RACE with molecular barcodes. Each CDR3 protein gets one entry after TCRdb re-called the 5' RACE reads with MiXCR. The sample holds around 180,000 distinct CDR3 sequences; around a sixth are singletons and the top ten take around 4%. The data stem from a study of CD8 T cells in ankylosing spondylitis. Notes on the study in general: In ankylosing spondylitis blood, a motif of about eight highly homologous TCR beta variants appeared characteristic.

V lost 4 bases, J lost 10 bases, and 9 bases stayed unmatched. This CDR3 has 14 residues. Germline loops: CDR1 SGHDN, CDR2 FVKESK. The source is a male donor between 10 and 30 years old with ankylosing spondylitis or in good health (not recorded which). Sequencing was performed on blood, either unsorted or a sorted T cell fraction (not recorded which). The rearrangement links TRBV14 to TRBJ2-1; 8 bases are a match to TRBD2. The CDR3 protein is CASSPVSGIGEQFF. The CDR3 coding sequence is TGTGCCAGCAGCCCGGTTAGCGGGATTGGGGAGCAGTTCTTC.